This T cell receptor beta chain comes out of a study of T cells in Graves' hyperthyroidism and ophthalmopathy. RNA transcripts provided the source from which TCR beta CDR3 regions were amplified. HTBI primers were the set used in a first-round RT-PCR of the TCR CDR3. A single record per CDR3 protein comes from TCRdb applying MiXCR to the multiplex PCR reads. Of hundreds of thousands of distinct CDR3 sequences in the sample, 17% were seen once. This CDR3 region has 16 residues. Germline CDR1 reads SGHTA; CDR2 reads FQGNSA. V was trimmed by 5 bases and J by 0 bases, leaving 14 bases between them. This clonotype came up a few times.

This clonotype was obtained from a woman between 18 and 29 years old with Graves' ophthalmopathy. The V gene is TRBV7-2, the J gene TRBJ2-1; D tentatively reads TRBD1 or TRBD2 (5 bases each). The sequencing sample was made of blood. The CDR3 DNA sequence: TGTGCCAGCAGCCCATGGGGGACGGGCTCCTACAATGAGCAGTTCTTC. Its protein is CASSPWGTGSYNEQFF.